This T cell receptor (beta chain) came from a study of cytomegalovirus exposure and HLA in healthy donors. Study-level background: The 500 to 750 first-cohort repertoires and the 95 to 150 validation repertoires shared the same platform, a later analysis reported.

Donors came from a validation cohort of about 110 subjects, distinct from the first 666-subject cohort. As for this clone: Its antigen is unknown.

Profiled with immunoSEQ multiplex PCR; TCRdb holds only in-frame clones, not every one. The data contain 100,000 to 150,000 clones, roughly 89% of them singletons. Points from the study as a whole: Diagnosis of cytomegalovirus status made by the classifier reportedly showed high specificity and sensitivity. According to a later analysis, TCR clusters from the first cohort tended to co-occur in the 120 or so validation repertoires.

Sequencing used PBMCs. This TCR derives from a woman aged 18-29 years in good health and CMV-seronegative.

The CDR3 loop reads CASSLRQGHSSYNSPLHF. In nucleotides, the CDR3 is TGTGCCAGCAGTTTACGGCAGGGGCATAGCTCCTATAATTCACCCCTCCACTTT. The chain combines TRBV28 with TRBJ1-6; maybe TRBD1 (6 bases). CDR1 is MDHEN and CDR2 is SYDVKM in the germline V gene. The germline V and J ends were trimmed by 2 bases and 0 bases, with 14 bases remaining between them. The CDR3 totals 18 residues.